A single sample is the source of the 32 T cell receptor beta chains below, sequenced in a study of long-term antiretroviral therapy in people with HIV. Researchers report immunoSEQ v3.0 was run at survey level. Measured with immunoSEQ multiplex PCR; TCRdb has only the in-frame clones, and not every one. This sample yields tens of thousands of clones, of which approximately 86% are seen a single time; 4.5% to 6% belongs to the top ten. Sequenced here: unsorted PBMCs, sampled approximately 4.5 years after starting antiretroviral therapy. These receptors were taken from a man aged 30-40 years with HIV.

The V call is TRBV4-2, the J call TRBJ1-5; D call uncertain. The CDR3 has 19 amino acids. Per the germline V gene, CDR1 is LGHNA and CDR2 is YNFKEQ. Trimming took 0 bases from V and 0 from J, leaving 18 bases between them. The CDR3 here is CASSQDGSRVDGSNQPQHF. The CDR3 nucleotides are TGTGCCAGCAGCCAAGATGGCAGTAGGGTTGACGGTAGCAATCAGCCCCAGCATTTT.

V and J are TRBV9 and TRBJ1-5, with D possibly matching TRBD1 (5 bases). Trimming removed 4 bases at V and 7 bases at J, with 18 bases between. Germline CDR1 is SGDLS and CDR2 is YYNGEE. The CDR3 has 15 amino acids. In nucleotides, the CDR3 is TGTGCCAGCAGCCCTCTGAAGGGGAATAGGCAGCCCCAGCATTTT. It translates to CASSPLKGNRQPQHF.

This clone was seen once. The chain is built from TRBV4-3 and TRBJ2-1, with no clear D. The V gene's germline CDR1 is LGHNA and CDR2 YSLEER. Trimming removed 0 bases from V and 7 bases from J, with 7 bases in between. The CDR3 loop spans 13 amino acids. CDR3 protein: CASSQEMGNEQFF. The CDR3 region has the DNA TGCGCCAGCAGCCAAGAGATGGGGAATGAGCAGTTCTTC.

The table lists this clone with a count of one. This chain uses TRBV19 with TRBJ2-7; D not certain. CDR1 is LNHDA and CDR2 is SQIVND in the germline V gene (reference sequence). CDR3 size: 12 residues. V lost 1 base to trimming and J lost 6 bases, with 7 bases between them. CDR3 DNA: TGTGCCAGTAGTATAGGCGGTAGCGAGCAGTACTTC. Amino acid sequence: CASSIGGSEQYF.

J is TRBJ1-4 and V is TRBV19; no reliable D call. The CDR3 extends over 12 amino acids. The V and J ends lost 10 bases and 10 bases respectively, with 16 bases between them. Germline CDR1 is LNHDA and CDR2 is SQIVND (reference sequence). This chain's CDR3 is CATSVGGAKLFF. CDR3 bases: TGTGCCACGTCCGTCGGAGGAGCAAAACTGTTTTTT.

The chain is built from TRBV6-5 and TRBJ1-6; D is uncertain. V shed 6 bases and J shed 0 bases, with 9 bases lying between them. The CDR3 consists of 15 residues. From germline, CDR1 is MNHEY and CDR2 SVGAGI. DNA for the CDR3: TGTGCCAGCAGCCCTAGTCGCTCCTATAATTCACCCCTCCACTTT. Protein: CASSPSRSYNSPLHF.

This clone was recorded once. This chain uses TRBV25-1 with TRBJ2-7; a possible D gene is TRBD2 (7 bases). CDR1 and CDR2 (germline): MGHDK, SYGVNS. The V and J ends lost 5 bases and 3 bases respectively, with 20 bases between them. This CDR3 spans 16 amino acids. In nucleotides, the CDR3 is TGTGCCAGCAGTCCGGGGGGCGGGGCAGGTTACTACGAGCAGTACTTC. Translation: CASSPGGGAGYYEQYF.

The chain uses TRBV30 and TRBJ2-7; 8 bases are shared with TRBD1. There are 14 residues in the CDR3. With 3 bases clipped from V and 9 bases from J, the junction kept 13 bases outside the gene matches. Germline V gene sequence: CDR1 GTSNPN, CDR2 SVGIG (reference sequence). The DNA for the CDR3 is TGTGCCTGGAGCCTAGGACAGGGTCTAAGCGGGCAGTACTTC. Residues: CAWSLGQGLSGQYF.

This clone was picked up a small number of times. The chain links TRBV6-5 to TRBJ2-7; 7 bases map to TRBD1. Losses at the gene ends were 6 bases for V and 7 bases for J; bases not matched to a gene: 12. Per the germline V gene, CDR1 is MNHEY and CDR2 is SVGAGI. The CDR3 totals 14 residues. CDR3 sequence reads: CASRGTAAGWEQYF. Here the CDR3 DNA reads TGTGCCAGCAGAGGGACAGCCGCAGGGTGGGAGCAGTACTTC.

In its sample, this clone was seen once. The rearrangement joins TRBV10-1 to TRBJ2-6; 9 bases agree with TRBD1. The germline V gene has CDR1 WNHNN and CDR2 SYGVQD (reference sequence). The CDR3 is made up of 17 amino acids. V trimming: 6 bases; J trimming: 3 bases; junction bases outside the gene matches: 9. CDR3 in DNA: TGCGCCAGCAGGGGGGGGACAGGGCCCTATGGGGCCAACGTCCTGACTTTC. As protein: CASRGGTGPYGANVLTF.

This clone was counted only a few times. The CDR3 DNA follows: TGTGCCAGCAGCCTACCCCCAGCAAACGAGCAGTACTTC. Its protein is CASSLPPANEQYF. The chain recombines TRBV7-6 with TRBJ2-7; unclear D gene. This CDR3 is built from 13 residues. V was trimmed by 5 bases and J by 5 bases, leaving 13 bases between them. Per the germline V gene, CDR1 is SGHVS and CDR2 is FNYEAQ.

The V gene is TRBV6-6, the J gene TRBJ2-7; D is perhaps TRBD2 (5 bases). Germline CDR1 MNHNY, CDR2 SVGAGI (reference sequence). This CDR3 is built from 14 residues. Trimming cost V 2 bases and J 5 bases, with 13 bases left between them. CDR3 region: CASSYPLDSDEQYF. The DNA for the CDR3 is TGTGCCAGCAGTTACCCGCTGGACTCGGACGAGCAGTACTTC.

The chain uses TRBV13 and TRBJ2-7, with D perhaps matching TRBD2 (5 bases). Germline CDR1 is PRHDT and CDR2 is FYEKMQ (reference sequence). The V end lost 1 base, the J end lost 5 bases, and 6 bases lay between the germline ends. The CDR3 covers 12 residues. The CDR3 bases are TGTGCCAGCAGCTTAGTCGGGGACGAGCAGTACTTC. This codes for CASSLVGDEQYF.

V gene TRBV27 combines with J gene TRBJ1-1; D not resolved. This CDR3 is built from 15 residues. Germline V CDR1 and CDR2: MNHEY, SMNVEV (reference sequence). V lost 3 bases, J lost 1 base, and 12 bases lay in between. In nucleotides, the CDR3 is TGTGCCAGCAGTTTTAAGTCCTTTTCGAACACTGAAGCTTTCTTT. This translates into CASSFKSFSNTEAFF.

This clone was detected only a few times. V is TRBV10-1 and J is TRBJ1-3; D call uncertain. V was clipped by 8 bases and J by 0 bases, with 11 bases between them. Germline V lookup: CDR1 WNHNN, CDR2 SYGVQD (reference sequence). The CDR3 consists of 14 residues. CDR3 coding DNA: TGCGCCAGCCCCACAGTAAACTCTGGAAACACCATATATTTT. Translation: CASPTVNSGNTIYF.

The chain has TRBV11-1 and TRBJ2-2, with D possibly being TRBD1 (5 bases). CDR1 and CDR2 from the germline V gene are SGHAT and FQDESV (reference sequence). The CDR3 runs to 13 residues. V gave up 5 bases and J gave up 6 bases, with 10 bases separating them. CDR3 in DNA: TGTGCCAGCAGCGCGAAGGGGCCCGGGGAGCTGTTTTTT. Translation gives CASSAKGPGELFF.

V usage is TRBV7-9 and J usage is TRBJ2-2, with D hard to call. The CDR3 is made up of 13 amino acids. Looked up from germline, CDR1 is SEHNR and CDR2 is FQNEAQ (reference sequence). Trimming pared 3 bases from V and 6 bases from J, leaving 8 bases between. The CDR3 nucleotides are TGTGCCAGCAGCTTTAAGGGCGCCGGGGAGCTGTTTTTT. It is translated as CASSFKGAGELFF. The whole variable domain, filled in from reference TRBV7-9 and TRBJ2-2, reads DTGVSQNPRHKITKRGQNVTFRCDPISEHNRLYWYRQTLGQGPEFLTYFQNEAQLEKSRLLSDRFSAERPKGSFSTLEIQRTEQGDSAMYLCASSFKGAGELFFGEGSRLTVL.

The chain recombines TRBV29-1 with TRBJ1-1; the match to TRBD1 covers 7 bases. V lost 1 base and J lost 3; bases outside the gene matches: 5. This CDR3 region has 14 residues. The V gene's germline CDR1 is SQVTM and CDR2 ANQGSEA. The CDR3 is CSVEALQGYTEAFF. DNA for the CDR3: TGCAGCGTTGAAGCCTTACAGGGGTACACTGAAGCTTTCTTT.

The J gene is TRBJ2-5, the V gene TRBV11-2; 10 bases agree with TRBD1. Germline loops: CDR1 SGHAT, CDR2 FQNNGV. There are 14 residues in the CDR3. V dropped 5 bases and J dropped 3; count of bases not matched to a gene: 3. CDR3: CASSQGQGEETQYF. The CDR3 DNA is TGTGCCAGCAGCCAAGGACAGGGGGAAGAGACCCAGTACTTC.

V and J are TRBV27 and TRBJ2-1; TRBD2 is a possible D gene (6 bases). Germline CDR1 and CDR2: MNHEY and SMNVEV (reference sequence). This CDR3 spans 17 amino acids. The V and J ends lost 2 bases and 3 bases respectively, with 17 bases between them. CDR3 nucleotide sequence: TGTGCCAGCAGTTTACCCTCGACTAGATTAATCTACAATGAGCAGTTCTTC. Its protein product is CASSLPSTRLIYNEQFF.

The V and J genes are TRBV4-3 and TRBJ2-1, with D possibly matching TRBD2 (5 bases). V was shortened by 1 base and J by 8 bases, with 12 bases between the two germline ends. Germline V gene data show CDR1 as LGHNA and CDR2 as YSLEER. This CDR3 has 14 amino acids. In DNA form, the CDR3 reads TGCGCCAGCAGCCAAGCGAATAGCGCCCATGAGCAGTTCTTC. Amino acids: CASSQANSAHEQFF.

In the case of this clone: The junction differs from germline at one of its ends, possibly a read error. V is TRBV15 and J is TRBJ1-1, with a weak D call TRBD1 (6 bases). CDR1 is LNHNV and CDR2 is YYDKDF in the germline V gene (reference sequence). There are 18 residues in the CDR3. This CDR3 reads CATSRYLIAGGMKTEAFF. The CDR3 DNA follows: TGTGCCACCAGCAGATACTTGATTGCGGGGGGCATGAAAACTGAAGCTTTCTTT.

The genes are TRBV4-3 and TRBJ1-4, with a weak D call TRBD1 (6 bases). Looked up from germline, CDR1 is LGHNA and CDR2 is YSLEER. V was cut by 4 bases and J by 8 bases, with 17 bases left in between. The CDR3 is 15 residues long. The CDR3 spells CASSPMAGTPEKLFF. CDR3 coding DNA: TGCGCCAGCAGCCCAATGGCCGGGACACCCGAAAAACTGTTTTTT.

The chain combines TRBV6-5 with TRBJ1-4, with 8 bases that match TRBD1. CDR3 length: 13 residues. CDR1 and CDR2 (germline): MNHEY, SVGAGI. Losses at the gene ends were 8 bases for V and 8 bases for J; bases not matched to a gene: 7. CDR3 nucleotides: TGTGCCAGCGGACAGGGAAAAAGGGAAAAACTGTTTTTT. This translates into CASGQGKREKLFF.

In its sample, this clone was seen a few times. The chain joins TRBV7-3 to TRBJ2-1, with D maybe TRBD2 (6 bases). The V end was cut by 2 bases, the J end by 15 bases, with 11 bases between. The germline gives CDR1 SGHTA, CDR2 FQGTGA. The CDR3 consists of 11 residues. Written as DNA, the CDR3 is TGTGCCAGCAGCTTAGGAGGGTATCCGTTCTTC. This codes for CASSLGGYPFF.

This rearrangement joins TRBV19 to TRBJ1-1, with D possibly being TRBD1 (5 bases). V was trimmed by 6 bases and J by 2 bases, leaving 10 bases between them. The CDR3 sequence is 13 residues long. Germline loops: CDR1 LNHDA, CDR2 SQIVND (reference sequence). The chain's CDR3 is CASRWGLNTEAFF. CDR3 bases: TGTGCCAGTAGGTGGGGACTTAACACTGAAGCTTTCTTT.

The CDR3 DNA sequence: TGTGCCAGCAGTGGTCACTATGGCTACACCTTC. It yields the protein CASSGHYGYTF. This chain links TRBV2 with TRBJ1-2; no clear D. Trimming pared 4 bases from V and 3 bases from J, leaving 3 bases between. Germline-derived CDR1 and CDR2 are SNHLY and FYNNEI. The CDR3 is 11 amino acids.

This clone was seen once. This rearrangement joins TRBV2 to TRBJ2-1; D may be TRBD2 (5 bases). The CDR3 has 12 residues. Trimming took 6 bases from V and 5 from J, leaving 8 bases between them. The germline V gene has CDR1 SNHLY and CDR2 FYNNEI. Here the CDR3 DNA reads TGTGCCAGCAGAAAGGGAGACAATGAGCAGTTCTTC. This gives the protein CASRKGDNEQFF.

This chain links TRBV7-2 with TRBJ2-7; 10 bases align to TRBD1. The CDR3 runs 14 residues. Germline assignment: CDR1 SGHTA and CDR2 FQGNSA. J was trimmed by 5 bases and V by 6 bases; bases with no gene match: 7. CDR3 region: CASRSGTGEDEQYF. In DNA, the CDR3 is TGTGCCAGCAGGTCCGGGACAGGGGAAGACGAGCAGTACTTC.

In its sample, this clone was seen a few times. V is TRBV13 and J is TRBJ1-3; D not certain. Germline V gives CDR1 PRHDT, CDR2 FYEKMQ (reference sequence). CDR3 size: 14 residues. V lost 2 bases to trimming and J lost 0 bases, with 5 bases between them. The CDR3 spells CASSLYNSGNTIYF. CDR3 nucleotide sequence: TGTGCCAGCAGCTTATACAACTCTGGAAACACCATATATTTT.

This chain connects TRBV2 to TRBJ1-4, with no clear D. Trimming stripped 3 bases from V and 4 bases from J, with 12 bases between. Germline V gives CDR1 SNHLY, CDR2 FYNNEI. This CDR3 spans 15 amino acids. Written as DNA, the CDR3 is TGTGCCAGCAGTGACATGCCCAGTGATAATGAAAAACTGTTTTTT. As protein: CASSDMPSDNEKLFF. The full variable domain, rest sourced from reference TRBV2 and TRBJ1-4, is EPEVTQTPSHQVTQMGQEVILRCVPISNHLYFYWYRQILGQKVEFLVSFYNNEISEKSEIFDDQFSVERPDGSNFTLKIRSTKLEDSAMYFCASSDMPSDNEKLFFGSGTQLSVL.

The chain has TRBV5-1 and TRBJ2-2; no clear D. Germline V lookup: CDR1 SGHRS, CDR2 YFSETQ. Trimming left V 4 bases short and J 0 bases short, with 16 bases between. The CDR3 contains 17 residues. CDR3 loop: CASSLFGPQANTGELFF. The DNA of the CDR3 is TGCGCCAGCAGCCTATTTGGACCGCAAGCGAACACCGGGGAGCTGTTTTTT.